The rows below give T cell receptor beta chains drawn from one sample of a study of Graves' ophthalmopathy and Graves' hyperthyroidism. TCRdb ran MiXCR on the multiplex PCR reads and lists one entry per CDR3 protein. The sample has about 400,000 distinct CDR3 sequences, around 20% seen once. The sequenced sample consisted of peripheral blood. The receptors were sampled from a young woman with stable Graves' hyperthyroidism. CDR3s include the opening cysteine and the closing phenylalanine or tryptophan. The order of the fields is CDR3 length, V gene, D gene, CDR3 protein. D genes are given only for firm matches.

16,TRBV12-3/TRBV12-4,NA,CASSPPGGFPSYEQYF
15,TRBV6-5,NA,CASSYSKPGAYEQYF
15,TRBV7-3,NA,CASSADGALRTPLHF
12,TRBV28,NA,CASSFSWETQYF
12,TRBV20-1,NA,CSARLRTYEQYF
14,TRBV15,TRBD1,CATRTGQGDQPQHF
14,TRBV6-2/TRBV6-3,NA,CASSRDPNTGELVF
13,TRBV5-1,NA,CASSPDITYGYTF
13,TRBV12-3/TRBV12-4,NA,CASSTWTDNIQYF
16,TRBV11-1,NA,CASSRTENLRNYGYTF
16,TRBV7-8,TRBD1,CASSFAGGRAGETQYF
15,TRBV7-9,TRBD2,CASSGQTSGRVEQYF
13,TRBV10-3,NA,CATRPEGGDEQYF
13,TRBV28,NA,CAIRRGGKNIKYF
16,TRBV5-1,TRBD2,CASSLTLAGGAYEQYF
14,TRBV10-3,TRBD1,CAISEVQGSETQYF
16,TRBV7-2,TRBD1,CASSHTGGAAKNIQYF
14,TRBV7-2,TRBD2,CASSTTSGRGTQYF
14,TRBV10-3,TRBD1,CAIGGDRINQPQHF
15,TRBV6-1,NA,CASTQGGIFSYEQYF
15,TRBV6-1,NA,CASTVGGTGANVLTF
13,TRBV3-1,TRBD1,CASSARDSTTQYF
17,TRBV6-5,TRBD2,CASSYSDREGAKNIQYF
14,TRBV28,TRBD1,CASRRTGAQETQYF
15,TRBV11-2,NA,CASSLQPELNTEAFF
15,TRBV4-2,NA,CASSQEGWGNTEAFF
14,TRBV24-1,NA,CATRFGGENTEAFF
15,TRBV6-1,NA,CASNRGAGDTDTQYF
15,TRBV7-3,NA,CASSLDRAVNTEAFF
15,TRBV4-1,NA,CASSLPVVDGYEQYF
11,TRBV6-2/TRBV6-3,NA,CASSSGGELFF
15,TRBV12-3/TRBV12-4,TRBD2,CASSQRETGANVLTF
14,TRBV7-9,NA,CASSAQGSGGELFF
15,TRBV18,NA,CASSPRGDVGTEAFF
15,TRBV6-1,TRBD2,CASSDSGRGTGELFF
13,TRBV7-2,NA,CASSLAFQETQYF
14,TRBV6-2/TRBV6-3,TRBD1,CASSPWTGVKTQYF
13,TRBV12-3/TRBV12-4,NA,CASSLARAYEQYF
16,TRBV12-3/TRBV12-4,TRBD1,CASSPSGQGLFTEAFF